Listed below are T cell receptor beta chains from one sample, sequenced in a study of blood T cells in healthy people across ages. Each CDR3 protein is one row after TCRdb ran MiXCR on the 5' RACE reads. The table lists some 670,000 distinct CDR3 sequences, 45% to 60% of them singletons. Sequencing used blood. Receptor source: a woman aged 80 or over in good health. The CDR3 runs from the conserved cysteine through the conserved F or W. The D gene is left open where the match is weak. Expanded clones are given a class, and other clones once, few, many or no size at all.

j_call | clone_size | d_call | v_call | cdr3_nt | cdr3_aa
TRBJ2-1 | NA | NA | TRBV6-1 | TGTGCCACCTCCCTAGCCGATGGATACAATGAGCAGTTCTTC | CATSLADGYNEQFF
TRBJ1-2 | NA | NA | TRBV27 | TGTGCCAGCAGTGTAAGACAGAGCTATGGCTACACCTTC | CASSVRQSYGYTF
TRBJ1-1 | many | TRBD1 | TRBV5-1 | TGCGCCAGCAGCATACTTCCTCCGGGACAGGGGGCTGTCACTGAAGCTTTCTTT | CASSILPPGQGAVTEAFF
TRBJ2-7 | NA | TRBD1 | TRBV6-1 | TGTGCCAGCAGTGCGCAGACAGGGGGCTCCTACAATGAGCAGTACTTC | CASSAQTGGSYNEQYF
TRBJ2-7 | NA | NA | TRBV30 | TGTGCCTGCGGGAGGGACAGACCCTACGAGCAGTACTTC | CACGRDRPYEQYF
TRBJ1-2 | NA | NA | TRBV30 | TGTGCCTGGATGGTTTGGGACGGGGAACTTTACGGCTACACCTTC | CAWMVWDGELYGYTF
TRBJ2-3 | few | NA | TRBV9 | TGTGCCAGCAGCGTACTCGGGGATAGCACAGATACGCAGTATTTT | CASSVLGDSTDTQYF
TRBJ2-1 | many | NA | TRBV5-1 | TGCGCCAGCGGACAAGGGGTCTCAAATTACAATGAGCAGTTCTTC | CASGQGVSNYNEQFF
TRBJ2-3 | NA | TRBD2 | TRBV7-2 | TGTGCCAGCAGCTTTTTAGCGGGCGGTGTAGATACGCAGTATTTT | CASSFLAGGVDTQYF
TRBJ2-2 | few | NA | TRBV5-1 | TGCGCCAGCAGCTTGGTAGGATACACCGGGGAGCTGTTTTTT | CASSLVGYTGELFF
TRBJ1-2 | NA | NA | TRBV3-1 | TGTGCCAGCAGCCAAGATACAGGGAGACCCTATGGCTACACCTTC | CASSQDTGRPYGYTF
TRBJ2-2 | NA | NA | TRBV6-2/TRBV6-3 | TGTGCCAGCAGCCAGAAGACACGACCGAACACCGGGGAGCTGTTTTTT | CASSQKTRPNTGELFF
TRBJ1-4 | many | NA | TRBV5-1 | TGCGCCAGCAGCTGGATGGGGGCAACTAATGAAAAACTGTTTTTT | CASSWMGATNEKLFF
TRBJ2-6 | many | NA | TRBV3-1 | TGTGCCAGCAGCCTTAAACAGGGCTCTGGGGCCAACGTCCTGACTTTC | CASSLKQGSGANVLTF
TRBJ2-1 | many | NA | TRBV6-2/TRBV6-3 | TGTGCCAGCAGTAAGTTCCGGGAACCAGAGGGACATGAGCAGTTCTTC | CASSKFREPEGHEQFF
TRBJ2-3 | many | NA | TRBV5-1 | TGCGCCAGCAGCCCTGGTGCAATCGGCACAGATACGCAGTATTTT | CASSPGAIGTDTQYF
TRBJ2-1 | few | TRBD2 | TRBV29-1 | TGCAGCGTAAGCGGGGGGATCTCCTACAATGAGCAGTTCTTC | CSVSGGISYNEQFF
TRBJ1-1 | few | NA | TRBV20-1 | TGCAGTGCTAGAGGAGGACAGTTGGAAGCTTTCTTT | CSARGGQLEAFF
TRBJ2-5 | once | TRBD2 | TRBV7-9 | TGTGCCAGCAGCTTAAAGGGGTTGAGCGGCGGGAGTAAAAATGAGCAGTACTTC | CASSLKGLSGGSKNEQYF
TRBJ2-3 | NA | NA | TRBV12-3/TRBV12-4 | TGTGCCAGCAGGCAAAGAGCCCGAGGCCCCACAGATACGCAGTATTTT | CASRQRARGPTDTQYF
TRBJ1-2 | NA | TRBD1 | TRBV2 | TGTGCCAGCAGTGAGACGGTGGACAGGGGTGGTGGCTACACCTTC | CASSETVDRGGGYTF
TRBJ2-1 | once | NA | TRBV6-5 | TGTGCCAGCAGTTACGAAGCAGGGCCAAATGAGCAGTTCTTC | CASSYEAGPNEQFF
TRBJ2-5 | NA | TRBD2 | TRBV10-3 | TGTGCCATCAGCCCTGGGAGGGACGGAGAGACCCAGTACTTC | CAISPGRDGETQYF
TRBJ2-7 | once | NA | TRBV12-3/TRBV12-4 | TGTGCCAGCAGAGTGAGGGAGGATGAGCAGTACTTC | CASRVREDEQYF
TRBJ2-7 | many | NA | TRBV12-3/TRBV12-4 | TGTGCCAGCAGGGGGGCAGGCGGGTACGAGCAGTACTTC | CASRGAGGYEQYF
TRBJ2-4 | NA | NA | TRBV29-1 | TGCAGCGTTGAAGGGGGCATTTTTCGAGAGCAGTACTTC | CSVEGGIFREQYF
TRBJ2-3 | NA | TRBD2 | TRBV3-1 | TGTGCCAGCAGCCAGGCCGGGACTAGCTTGGCAGATACGCAGTATTTT | CASSQAGTSLADTQYF
TRBJ2-7 | NA | NA | TRBV29-1 | TGCAGCGTGGAGACGGTGGGTTACGAGCAGTACTTC | CSVETVGYEQYF
TRBJ1-1 | once | NA | TRBV20-1 | TGCAGTGCTAGAGATGGCCGGGTGGGCACTGAAGCTTTCTTT | CSARDGRVGTEAFF
TRBJ2-7 | NA | NA | TRBV12-3/TRBV12-4 | TGTGCCAGCAGTTTAAGGGGGGGAGCTTACAATGAGCAGTACTTC | CASSLRGGAYNEQYF
TRBJ1-1 | NA | NA | TRBV10-3 | TGTGCCACGGCCGCGAACACTGAAGCTTTCTTT | CATAANTEAFF
TRBJ2-7 | NA | TRBD2 | TRBV20-1 | TGCAGTGCTAGAGATGTGACTAGCAGTTACGAGCAGTACTTC | CSARDVTSSYEQYF
TRBJ2-7 | many | TRBD1 | TRBV7-6 | TGTGCCAGCAGCTTAGTCGCGACAGGGGGCGAATACGAGCAGTACTTC | CASSLVATGGEYEQYF
TRBJ2-1 | many | TRBD1 | TRBV10-3 | TGTGCCATCAGTGGGGGGACAGGGGTTTACAATGAGCAGTTCTTC | CAISGGTGVYNEQFF
TRBJ2-1 | NA | TRBD2 | TRBV20-1 | TGCAGTGCTCCCGTTCTAGCGGGGGCTTACAATGAGCAGTTCTTC | CSAPVLAGAYNEQFF
TRBJ2-3 | many | TRBD2 | TRBV2 | TGTGCCAGCAGTTCTCGACTAGCGGCCACAGATACGCAGTATTTT | CASSSRLAATDTQYF
TRBJ2-1 | many | NA | TRBV29-1 | TGCAGCGTTGAGGTCTGGGGCAGGAAGAACAATGAGCAGTTCTTC | CSVEVWGRKNNEQFF
TRBJ2-4 | NA | TRBD1 | TRBV12-3/TRBV12-4 | TGTGCCAGCAGTACCCGACAGGGTGGGAAAAACATTCAGTACTTC | CASSTRQGGKNIQYF
TRBJ2-2 | NA | TRBD1 | TRBV24-1 | TGTGCCACCAGTCCGGGACAGGGGGCCGGGGAGCTGTTTTTT | CATSPGQGAGELFF
TRBJ1-2 | NA | NA | TRBV15 | TGTGCCACCAGCAGACAGGGGTTGGATGGCTACACCTTC | CATSRQGLDGYTF
TRBJ2-7 | NA | TRBD1 | TRBV3-1 | TGTGCCAGCAGCCCCAGGGACAGGGCCCACGAGCAGTACTTC | CASSPRDRAHEQYF
TRBJ2-5 | NA | TRBD2 | TRBV20-1 | TGCAGTGCTAGAGCGCCTGGGACTAGCAGGCAGACCCAGTACTTC | CSARAPGTSRQTQYF
TRBJ2-7 | NA | TRBD1 | TRBV12-3/TRBV12-4 | TGTGCCAGCAACCAGGGGGTGACCTACGAGCAGTACTTC | CASNQGVTYEQYF
TRBJ2-7 | NA | NA | TRBV28 | TGTGCCAGCAGTCGGCTAGCGAGCAGGGAGGTCGAGCAGTACTTC | CASSRLASREVEQYF
TRBJ2-3 | NA | NA | TRBV14 | TGTGCCAGCAGCCCACCGGGGAGGCAGGCAGATACGCAGTATTTT | CASSPPGRQADTQYF